The 27 T cell receptor beta chains below were found in one sample sequenced in a study of a mutant IDH1 vaccine in newly diagnosed glioma (dated by TCRdb to the early 2020s). The meaning of the sample's time point label: week 35, safety follow-up. A 20-mer mutant IDH1 peptide at 300 micrograms in Montanide made up each vaccine dose, which was injected subcutaneously together with topical imiquimod. The library was prepared using the immunoSEQ multiplex PCR assay. This is the immuneACCESS table as TCRdb keeps it, with only in-frame sequences that have V and J called. A part of the clones is gone; compared with another copy, unresolved V genes explain less than half, and the rest is unexplained. This sample holds tens of thousands of clones; roughly 79% were observed only once. The ten biggest clones cover roughly 5% of the sample. No antigen is known for these receptors. The source material was PBMCs, sampled from a glioma patient whose treatment included an IDH1 peptide vaccine. The receptors shown here come from a woman between 35 and 50 years old with glioma. Some clones in this sample may be carry-over from other donors' samples.

The chain uses TRBV19 and TRBJ2-7; 7 bases line up with TRBD1. The CDR3 sequence is 15 residues long. Trimming removed 5 bases from V and 3 bases from J; junction bases left unmatched: 10. Germline lookup yields CDR1 LNHDA and CDR2 SQIVND (reference sequence). CDR3 in amino acids: CASSSPGQMNYEQYF. The CDR3 nucleotides are TGTGCCAGTAGTTCCCCGGGACAGATGAACTACGAGCAGTACTTC.

The chain links TRBV29-1 to TRBJ1-1; maybe TRBD1 (5 bases). The CDR3 runs to 14 residues. CDR1 is SQVTM and CDR2 is ANQGSEA in the germline V gene. Deletions cut 4 bases from V and 4 bases from J, with 16 bases between. The CDR3 nucleotides read TGCAGCGTTGGCGGCAGGGTGGGCGGCACTGAAGCTTTCTTT. Encoded protein: CSVGGRVGGTEAFF.

This rearrangement joins TRBV10-3 to TRBJ2-7; 7 nucleotides align to TRBD2. Per germline, CDR1 ENHRY and CDR2 SYGVKD. Unmatched junction bases numbered 11, after V lost 2 bases and J lost 4 bases. The CDR3 totals 16 residues. The DNA of the CDR3 is TGTGCCATCAGTGAGAGCGGGATCCGGGGGACGTACGAGCAGTACTTC. Protein sequence: CAISESGIRGTYEQYF.

In its sample, this clone was seen a few times. Other DNA sequences in the sample encode the same CDR3. The chain is built from TRBV6-5 and TRBJ1-1; D is perhaps TRBD1 (6 bases). V lost 4 bases and J lost 1, with 7 bases in between. The CDR3 is 13 residues long. Germline lookup yields CDR1 MNHEY and CDR2 SVGAGI. The DNA for the CDR3 is TGTGCCAGCAGTTCGGGACAGAACACTGAAGCTTTCTTT. This codes for CASSSGQNTEAFF.

The chain couples TRBV7-6 to TRBJ1-1; weak D call: TRBD1 (6 bases). The CDR3 runs to 15 residues. V dropped 1 base and J dropped 4 bases, with 13 bases sitting between them. Germline CDR1 SGHVS, CDR2 FNYEAQ. CDR3 nucleotide sequence: TGTGCCAGCAGCTTAGTAGGGGGGGCTCGCACTGAAGCTTTCTTT. The encoded protein is CASSLVGGARTEAFF.

This clone was seen a few times. This chain uses TRBV9 with TRBJ1-3; a possible D gene is TRBD1 (5 bases). Germline values: CDR1 SGDLS, CDR2 YYNGEE. The CDR3 runs 16 residues. V dropped 1 base and J dropped 0 bases, with 11 bases sitting between them. The CDR3 loop reads CASSVFNGGSGNTIYF. The DNA for the CDR3 is TGTGCCAGCAGCGTATTTAACGGGGGCTCTGGAAACACCATATATTTT.

V and J are TRBV25-1 and TRBJ2-1, with 8 bases aligning to TRBD2. V trimming: 4 bases; J trimming: 6 bases; junction bases outside the gene matches: 8. This CDR3 is built from 15 residues. Germline lookup yields CDR1 MGHDK and CDR2 SYGVNS. The DNA for the CDR3 is TGTGCCAGCAGTGTTGGAGCGGGGGATAGCAATGAGCAGTTCTTC. It translates to CASSVGAGDSNEQFF.

The gene calls are TRBV7-6 and TRBJ2-5; tentatively, D is TRBD2 (7 bases). The germline CDR1 and CDR2 sequences are SGHVS and FNYEAQ. CDR3 length equals 15 residues. Deletions cut 3 bases from V and 5 bases from J, with 16 bases between. The CDR3 coding sequence is TGTGCCAGCAGCTTTGGACTAGGGGGTGGGGAGACCCAGTACTTC. Residues: CASSFGLGGGETQYF.

This sequence joins TRBV4-3 and TRBJ2-3; no reliable D call. Germline CDR1 is LGHNA and CDR2 is YSLEER. The germline V and J ends were trimmed by 1 base and 6 bases, with 11 bases remaining between them. The CDR3 is 14 amino acids. The CDR3 nucleotides are TGCGCCAGCAGCCAAGGGGGTTTAGGGGATACGCAGTATTTT. It specifies CASSQGGLGDTQYF.

The chain uses TRBV5-1 and TRBJ2-7; 12 bases align to TRBD1. The CDR3 loop spans 17 amino acids. Per the germline V gene, CDR1 is SGHRS and CDR2 is YFSETQ. Germline trimming cut 4 bases from V and 3 bases from J; bases unmatched to any gene: 11. In DNA form, the CDR3 reads TGCGCCAGCAGCCGTCCCGGGACAGGGGGCAGCGACTACGAGCAGTACTTC. This translates into CASSRPGTGGSDYEQYF.

The chain joins TRBV29-1 to TRBJ2-7; possible D gene TRBD1, 7 bases. CDR1 and CDR2 (germline): SQVTM, ANQGSEA. This CDR3 contains 15 residues. Trimming took 0 bases from V and 3 from J, leaving 15 bases between them. CDR3: CSVEEGGTDLYEQYF. The CDR3 nucleotides read TGCAGCGTTGAAGAAGGGGGGACAGACCTCTACGAGCAGTACTTC.

The gene calls are TRBV7-2 and TRBJ2-4; no definite D call. CDR3 length: 11 amino acids. Germline-derived CDR1 and CDR2 are SGHTA and FQGNSA. V lost 6 bases and J lost 9, with 9 bases in between. The CDR3 loop is CASSSRSIQYF. CDR3 in DNA: TGTGCCAGCAGTTCGCGCAGCATTCAGTACTTC.

The CDR3 is CASSVGWNQPQHF. The CDR3 coding sequence is TGTGCCAGCAGCGTGGGGTGGAATCAGCCCCAGCATTTT. The genes are TRBV9 and TRBJ1-5; D gene ambiguous. With 2 bases removed from V and 4 bases from J, the gap between germline ends came to 7 bases. Germline V gene sequence: CDR1 SGDLS, CDR2 YYNGEE. There are 13 residues in the CDR3. The whole variable domain, filled in from reference TRBV9 and TRBJ1-5, reads DSGVTQTPKHLITATGQRVTLRCSPRSGDLSVYWYQQSLDQGLQFLIQYYNGEERAKGNILERFSAQQFPDLHSELNLSSLELGDSALYFCASSVGWNQPQHFGDGTRLSIL.

The table lists this clone with a count of one. This chain uses TRBV5-6 with TRBJ1-2, with TRBD1 as a possible D gene (5 bases). Looked up from germline, CDR1 is SGHDT and CDR2 is YYEEEE. Trimming left V 0 bases short and J 13 bases short, with 13 bases between. The CDR3 totals 12 residues. The CDR3 spells CASSLGKQACTF. The CDR3 DNA reads as TGTGCCAGCAGCTTGGGGAAACAGGCTTGCACCTTC.

This clone has just a few counts. The chain links TRBV16 to TRBJ1-1; D not resolved. Germline V gene lookup returns CDR1 KGHSY and CDR2 FQNENV. The V and J ends lost 6 bases and 4 bases respectively, with 9 bases between them. CDR3 length: 12 amino acids. The CDR3 nucleotides read TGTGCCAGCAGTCACTCCCTCACTGAAGCTTTCTTT. It is translated as CASSHSLTEAFF.

The rearrangement links TRBV28 to TRBJ2-7, with D possibly being TRBD1 (6 bases). Germline-derived CDR1 and CDR2 are MDHEN and SYDVKM. The CDR3 extends over 12 amino acids. V was shortened by 5 bases and J by 3 bases, with 8 bases between the two germline ends. The CDR3 bases are TGTGCCAGCAGTGGACAGATCTACGAGCAGTACTTC. It encodes CASSGQIYEQYF.

V is TRBV7-9 and J is TRBJ2-4; TRBD1 agrees at 7 bases. This CDR3 region has 14 residues. Unmatched junction bases numbered 7, after V lost 4 bases and J lost 7 bases. Germline CDR1 reads SEHNR; CDR2 reads FQNEAQ (reference sequence). The CDR3 coding sequence is TGTGCCAGCAGCTCAGGGACAGCCGGTAACATTCAGTACTTC. As protein: CASSSGTAGNIQYF.

The chain couples TRBV19 to TRBJ1-2, with D possibly TRBD1 on 5 matching bases. CDR3 length: 16 residues. CDR1 is LNHDA, CDR2 SQIVND, per germline (reference sequence). V dropped 3 bases and J dropped 3 bases, with 17 bases sitting between them. The CDR3 is CASSIPQTEVDYGYTF. The DNA of the CDR3 is TGTGCCAGTAGTATCCCCCAGACAGAGGTGGACTATGGCTACACCTTC.

A few counts support this clone. The chain carries TRBV25-1 and TRBJ1-5; 8 bases match TRBD1. In germline, CDR1 is MGHDK, CDR2 SYGVNS. There are 15 residues in the CDR3. With 3 bases clipped from V and 2 bases from J, the junction kept 3 bases outside the gene matches. This CDR3 is CASSDTTGGNQPQHF. For the CDR3, the DNA is TGTGCCAGCAGTGACACGACAGGGGGCAATCAGCCCCAGCATTTT.

The J gene is TRBJ2-7, the V gene TRBV19, with TRBD1 matching 8 bases. Germline loops: CDR1 LNHDA, CDR2 SQIVND (reference sequence). The CDR3 runs 14 residues. V lost 3 bases and J lost 5; bases outside the gene matches: 6. CDR3 in DNA: TGTGCCAGTAGTATGTCAGGGGGCTTTAACGAGCAGTACTTC. Translating gives CASSMSGGFNEQYF. Using reference TRBV19 and TRBJ2-7 for the parts outside the CDR3, the full variable domain is DGGITQSPKYLFRKEGQNVTLSCEQNLNHDAMYWYRQDPGQGLRLIYYSQIVNDFQKGDIAEGYSVSREKKESFPLTVTSAQKNPTAFYLCASSMSGGFNEQYFGPGTRLTVT.

Worth noting for this clone: Its ends do not fully match the called genes, so a read error is possible. The V gene is TRBV11-1, the J gene TRBJ1-4, with 9 bases identical to TRBD1. The CDR3 sequence is 15 residues long. Germline CDR1 and CDR2: SGHAT and FQDESV (reference sequence). The CDR3 DNA reads TGTGCCAGCAGCTCCAGACAGGGGGGGGCCGAAAAGCTGTTTTTT. Translating it yields CASSSRQGGAEKLFF.

The chain employs TRBV27 and TRBJ2-1; D is uncertain. Between the trimmed V and J ends, which lost 6 bases and 3 bases, there was a span of 15 bases. The CDR3 is 15 amino acids. Germline V gene sequence: CDR1 MNHEY, CDR2 SMNVEV (reference sequence). CDR3 DNA: TGTGCCAGCAGCTCACCCGGTTCCCTCTACAATGAGCAGTTCTTC. This gives the protein CASSSPGSLYNEQFF.

The CDR3 loop reads CASSFGGAAYEQYF. CDR3 bases: TGTGCCAGCAGCTTCGGAGGGGCCGCCTACGAGCAGTACTTC. This chain uses TRBV5-4 with TRBJ2-7; D possibly corresponds to TRBD2 (6 bases). CDR1 SGHNT and CDR2 YYREEE come from the germline V gene (reference sequence). The CDR3 sequence is 14 residues long. With 2 bases removed from V and 2 bases from J, the gap between germline ends came to 11 bases.

This sequence joins TRBV7-8 and TRBJ2-5; 8 positions agree with TRBD2. CDR1 is SGHVS, CDR2 FQNEAQ, per germline. CDR3 size: 14 residues. V trimming: 5 bases; J trimming: 5 bases; junction bases outside the gene matches: 7. The CDR3 DNA follows: TGTGCCAGCAGCCCCGGGGGGGGCCGGGAGACCCAGTACTTC. As protein: CASSPGGGRETQYF.

This clone was recorded once. The V gene is TRBV5-1, the J gene TRBJ2-1; 12 bases line up with TRBD1. Germline V lookup: CDR1 SGHRS, CDR2 YFSETQ. V shed 0 bases and J 9 bases; nucleotides not matched to a gene: 4. CDR3 length equals 15 residues. The CDR3: CASSLEGTGGGEQFF. The CDR3 DNA reads TGCGCCAGCAGCTTGGAAGGGACAGGGGGCGGTGAGCAGTTCTTC. Variable domain in full (rest from reference TRBV5-1 and TRBJ2-1): KAGVTQTPRYLIKTRGQQVTLSCSPISGHRSVSWYQQTPGQGLQFLFEYFSETQRNKGNFPGRFSGRQFSNSRSEMNVSTLELGDSALYLCASSLEGTGGGEQFFGPGTRLTVL.

This rearrangement joins TRBV18 to TRBJ1-6, with D tentatively TRBD1 (5 bases). Germline CDR1 reads KGHSH; CDR2 reads LQKENI. The CDR3 loop spans 16 amino acids. Trimming took off 3 bases at V and 0 bases at J, with 9 bases between the two ends. This chain's CDR3 is CASSPQGSSYNSPLHF. As DNA, the CDR3 is TGTGCCAGCTCACCTCAGGGTAGCTCCTATAATTCACCCCTCCACTTT. The variable domain in full, with the rest retrieved from reference TRBV18 and TRBJ1-6, is NAGVMQNPRHLVRRRGQEARLRCSPMKGHSHVYWYRQLPEEGLKFMVYLQKENIIDESGMPKERFSAEFPKEGPSILRIQQVVRGDSAAYFCASSPQGSSYNSPLHFGNGTRLTVT.

This clone was seen a few times. This specimen includes other DNA sequences encoding the same CDR3. This chain joins TRBV5-6 and TRBJ2-7; 9 nucleotides line up with TRBD1. The ends lost 0 bases at V and 2 bases at J; junction bases unmatched: 0. Germline V gives CDR1 SGHDT, CDR2 YYEEEE. This CDR3 is 14 amino acids long. The CDR3 DNA follows: TGTGCCAGCAGCTTGGGACAGGGGGCCTACGAGCAGTACTTC. Its protein product is CASSLGQGAYEQYF.